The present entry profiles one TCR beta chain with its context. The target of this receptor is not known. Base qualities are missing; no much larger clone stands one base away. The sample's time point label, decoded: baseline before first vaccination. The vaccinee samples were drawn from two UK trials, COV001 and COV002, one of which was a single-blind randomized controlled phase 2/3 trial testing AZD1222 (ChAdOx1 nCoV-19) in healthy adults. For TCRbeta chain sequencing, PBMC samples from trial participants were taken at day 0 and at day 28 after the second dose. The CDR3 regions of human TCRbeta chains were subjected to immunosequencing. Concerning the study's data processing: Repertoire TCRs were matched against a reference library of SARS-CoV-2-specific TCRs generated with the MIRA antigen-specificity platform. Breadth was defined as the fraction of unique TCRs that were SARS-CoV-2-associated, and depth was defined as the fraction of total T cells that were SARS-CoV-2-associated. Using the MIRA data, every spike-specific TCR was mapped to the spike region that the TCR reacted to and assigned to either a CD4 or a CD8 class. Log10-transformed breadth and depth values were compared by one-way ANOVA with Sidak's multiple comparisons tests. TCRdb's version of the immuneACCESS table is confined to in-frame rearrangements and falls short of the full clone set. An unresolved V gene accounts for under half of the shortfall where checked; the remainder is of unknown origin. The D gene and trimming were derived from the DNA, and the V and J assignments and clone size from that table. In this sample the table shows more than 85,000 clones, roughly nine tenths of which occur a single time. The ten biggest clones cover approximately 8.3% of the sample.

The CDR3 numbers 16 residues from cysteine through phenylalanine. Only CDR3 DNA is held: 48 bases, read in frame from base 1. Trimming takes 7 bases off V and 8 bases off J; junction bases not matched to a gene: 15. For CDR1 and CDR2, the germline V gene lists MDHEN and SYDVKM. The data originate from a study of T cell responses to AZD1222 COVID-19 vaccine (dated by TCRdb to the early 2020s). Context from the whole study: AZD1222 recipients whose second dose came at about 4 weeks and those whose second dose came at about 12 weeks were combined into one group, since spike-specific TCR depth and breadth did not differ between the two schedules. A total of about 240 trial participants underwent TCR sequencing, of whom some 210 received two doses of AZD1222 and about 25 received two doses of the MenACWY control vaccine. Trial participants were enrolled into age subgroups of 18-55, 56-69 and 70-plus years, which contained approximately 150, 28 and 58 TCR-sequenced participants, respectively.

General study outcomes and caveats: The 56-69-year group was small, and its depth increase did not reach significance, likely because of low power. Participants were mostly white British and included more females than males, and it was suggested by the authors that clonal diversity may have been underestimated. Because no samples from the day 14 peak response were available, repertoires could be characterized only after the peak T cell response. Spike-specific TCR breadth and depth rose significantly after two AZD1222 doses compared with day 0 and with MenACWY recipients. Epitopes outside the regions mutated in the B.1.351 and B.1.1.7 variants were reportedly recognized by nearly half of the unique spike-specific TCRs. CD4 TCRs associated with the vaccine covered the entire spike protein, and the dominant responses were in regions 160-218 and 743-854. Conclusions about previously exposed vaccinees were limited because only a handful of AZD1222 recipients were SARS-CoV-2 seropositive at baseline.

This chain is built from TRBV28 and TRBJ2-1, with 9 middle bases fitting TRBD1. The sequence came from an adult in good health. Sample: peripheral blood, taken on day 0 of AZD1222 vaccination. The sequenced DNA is TGTGCCAGCACCACCACCGGGACAGGGTATTTTGATGAGCAGTTCTTC. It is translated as CASTTTGTGYFDEQFF.